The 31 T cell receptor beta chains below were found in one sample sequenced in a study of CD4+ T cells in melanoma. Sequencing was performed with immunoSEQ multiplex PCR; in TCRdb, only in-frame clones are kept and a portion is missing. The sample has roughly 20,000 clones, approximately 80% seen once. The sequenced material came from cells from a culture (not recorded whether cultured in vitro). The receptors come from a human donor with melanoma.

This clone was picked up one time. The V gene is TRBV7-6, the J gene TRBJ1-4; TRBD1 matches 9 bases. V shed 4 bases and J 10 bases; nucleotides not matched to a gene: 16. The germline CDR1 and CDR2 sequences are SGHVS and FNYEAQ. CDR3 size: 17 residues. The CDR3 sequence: CASSYAPEGQGGTKLFF. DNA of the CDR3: TGTGCCAGCAGCTACGCCCCCGAGGGACAGGGAGGGACAAAACTGTTTTTT.

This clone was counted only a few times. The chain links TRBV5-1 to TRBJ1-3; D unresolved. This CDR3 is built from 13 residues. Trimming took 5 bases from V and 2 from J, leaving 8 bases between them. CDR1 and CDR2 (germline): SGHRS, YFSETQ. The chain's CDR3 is CASREGTGNTIYF. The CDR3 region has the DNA TGCGCCAGCAGGGAGGGAACTGGAAACACCATATATTTT.

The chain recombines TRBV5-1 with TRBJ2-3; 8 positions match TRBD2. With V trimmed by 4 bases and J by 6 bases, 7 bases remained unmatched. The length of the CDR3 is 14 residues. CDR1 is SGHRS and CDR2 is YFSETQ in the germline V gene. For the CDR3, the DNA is TGCGCCAGCAGCCCGGGGGGGGGATACGATACGCAGTATTTT. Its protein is CASSPGGGYDTQYF.

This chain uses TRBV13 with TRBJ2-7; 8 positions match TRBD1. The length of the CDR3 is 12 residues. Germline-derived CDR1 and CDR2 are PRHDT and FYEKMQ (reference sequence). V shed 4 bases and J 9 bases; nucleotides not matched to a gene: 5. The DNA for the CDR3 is TGTGCCAGCAGCTCGACAGGGGCTGGGCAGTACTTC. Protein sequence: CASSSTGAGQYF.

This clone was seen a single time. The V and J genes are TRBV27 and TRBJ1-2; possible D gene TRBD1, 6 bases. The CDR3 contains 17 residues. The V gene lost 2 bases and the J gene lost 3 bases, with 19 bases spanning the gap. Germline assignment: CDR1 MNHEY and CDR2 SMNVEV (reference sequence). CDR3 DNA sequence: TGTGCCAGCAGTTTACATGGGGGGGCGACGCGGTACTATGGCTACACCTTC. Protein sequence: CASSLHGGATRYYGYTF.

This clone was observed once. CDR3 loop: CASLGEKLFF. In DNA form, the CDR3 reads TGTGCCTCCCTGGGTGAAAAACTGTTTTTT. J is TRBJ1-4 and V is TRBV6-6; D call uncertain. Trimming took off 11 bases at V and 7 bases at J, with 8 bases between the two ends. The length of the CDR3 is 10 residues. Germline V lookup: CDR1 MNHNY, CDR2 SVGAGI (reference sequence).

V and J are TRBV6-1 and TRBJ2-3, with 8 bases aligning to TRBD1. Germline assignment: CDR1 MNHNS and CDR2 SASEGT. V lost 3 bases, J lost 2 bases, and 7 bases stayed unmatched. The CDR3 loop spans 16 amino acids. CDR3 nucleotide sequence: TGTGCCAGCAGTGATCCGGGACAGGCCAACACAGATACGCAGTATTTT. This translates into CASSDPGQANTDTQYF.

The CDR3 DNA is TGTGCCAGCAGCTTCGACCCAGCGGGGGGTGGAGCAGATACGCAGTATTTT. Amino acid sequence: CASSFDPAGGGADTQYF. The chain uses TRBV11-2 and TRBJ2-3; 9 positions match TRBD2. V was pared by 3 bases and J by 4 bases, with 11 bases of the junction left unmatched. This CDR3 spans 17 amino acids. Germline values: CDR1 SGHAT, CDR2 FQNNGV. The full variable domain, its missing parts supplied by reference TRBV11-2 and TRBJ2-3, is EAGVAQSPRYKIIEKRQSVAFWCNPISGHATLYWYQQILGQGPKLLIQFQNNGVVDDSQLPKDRFSAERLKGVDSTLKIQPAKLEDSAVYLCASSFDPAGGGADTQYFGPGTRLTVL.

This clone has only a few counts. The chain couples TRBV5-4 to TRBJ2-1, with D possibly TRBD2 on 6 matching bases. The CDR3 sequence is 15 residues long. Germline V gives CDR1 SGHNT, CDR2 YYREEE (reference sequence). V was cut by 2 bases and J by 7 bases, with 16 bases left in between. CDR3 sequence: CASSFFGGFGNEQFF. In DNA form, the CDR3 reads TGTGCCAGCAGCTTCTTCGGGGGATTCGGGAATGAGCAGTTCTTC. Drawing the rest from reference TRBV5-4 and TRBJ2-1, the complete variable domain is ETGVTQSPTHLIKTRGQQVTLRCSSQSGHNTVSWYQQALGQGPQFIFQYYREEENGRGNFPPRFSGLQFPNYSSELNVNALELDDSALYLCASSFFGGFGNEQFFGPGTRLTVL.

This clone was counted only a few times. The CDR3 nucleotides read TGTGCCAGCAGTCCGAAAAGACTAGCTAACACCGGGGAGCTGTTTTTT. Residues: CASSPKRLANTGELFF. The chain links TRBV2 to TRBJ2-2, with 7 bases lining up with TRBD2. This CDR3 spans 16 amino acids. J was trimmed by 2 bases and V by 5 bases; bases with no gene match: 8. The germline gives CDR1 SNHLY, CDR2 FYNNEI.

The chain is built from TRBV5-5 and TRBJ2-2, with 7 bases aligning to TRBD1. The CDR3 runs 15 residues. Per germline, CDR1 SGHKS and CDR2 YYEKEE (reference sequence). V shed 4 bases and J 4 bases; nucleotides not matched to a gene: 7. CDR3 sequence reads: CASSTRTGPTGELFF. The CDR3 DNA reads TGTGCCAGCAGCACCCGGACAGGCCCCACCGGGGAGCTGTTTTTT.

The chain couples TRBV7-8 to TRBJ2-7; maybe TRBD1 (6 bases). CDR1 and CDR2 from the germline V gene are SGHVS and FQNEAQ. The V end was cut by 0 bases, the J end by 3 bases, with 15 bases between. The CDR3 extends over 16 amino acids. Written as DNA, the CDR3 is TGTGCCAGCAGCTTAGCGCTGAGGACAGCCATCTACGAGCAGTACTTC. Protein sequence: CASSLALRTAIYEQYF.

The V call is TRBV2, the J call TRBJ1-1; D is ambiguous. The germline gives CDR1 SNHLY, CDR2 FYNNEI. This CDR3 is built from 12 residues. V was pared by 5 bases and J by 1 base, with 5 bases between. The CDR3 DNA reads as TGTGCCAGCAGTCAAGAGAACACTGAAGCTTTCTTT. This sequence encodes CASSQENTEAFF.

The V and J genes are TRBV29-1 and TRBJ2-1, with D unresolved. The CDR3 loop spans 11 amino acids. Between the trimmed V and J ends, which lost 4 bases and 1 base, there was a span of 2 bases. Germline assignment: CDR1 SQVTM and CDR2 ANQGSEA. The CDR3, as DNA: TGCAGCGTTGGTTCCTACAATGAGCAGTTCTTC. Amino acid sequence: CSVGSYNEQFF.

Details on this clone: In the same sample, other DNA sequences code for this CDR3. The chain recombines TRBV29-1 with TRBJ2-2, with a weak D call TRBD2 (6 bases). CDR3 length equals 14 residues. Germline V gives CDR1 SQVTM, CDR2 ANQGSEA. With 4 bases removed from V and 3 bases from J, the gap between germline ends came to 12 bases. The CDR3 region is CSVAGTGDTGELFF. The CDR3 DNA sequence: TGCAGCGTTGCGGGGACGGGAGACACCGGGGAGCTGTTTTTT.

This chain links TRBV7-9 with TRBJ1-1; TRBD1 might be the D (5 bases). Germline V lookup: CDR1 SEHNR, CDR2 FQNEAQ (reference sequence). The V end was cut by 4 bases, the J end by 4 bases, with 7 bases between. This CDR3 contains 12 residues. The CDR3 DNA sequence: TGTGCCAGCAGCTGGGGGTTCACTGAAGCTTTCTTT. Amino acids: CASSWGFTEAFF.

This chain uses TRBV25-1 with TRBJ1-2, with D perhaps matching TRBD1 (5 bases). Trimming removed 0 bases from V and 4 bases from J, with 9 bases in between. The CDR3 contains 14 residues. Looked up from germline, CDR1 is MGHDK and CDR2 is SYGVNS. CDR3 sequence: CASSEYDSTYGYTF. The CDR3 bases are TGTGCCAGCAGTGAATACGACAGTACCTATGGCTACACCTTC.

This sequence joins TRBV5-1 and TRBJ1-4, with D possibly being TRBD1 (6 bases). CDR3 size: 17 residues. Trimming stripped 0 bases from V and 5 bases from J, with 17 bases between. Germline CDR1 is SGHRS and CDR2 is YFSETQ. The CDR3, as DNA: TGCGCCAGCAGCTTGGTGCCACCGGACAGCTTGAATGAAAAACTGTTTTTT. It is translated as CASSLVPPDSLNEKLFF.

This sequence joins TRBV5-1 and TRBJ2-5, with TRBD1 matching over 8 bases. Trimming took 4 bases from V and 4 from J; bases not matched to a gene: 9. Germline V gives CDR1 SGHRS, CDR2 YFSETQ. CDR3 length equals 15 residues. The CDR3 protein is CASSEGQGFGETQYF. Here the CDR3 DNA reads TGCGCCAGCAGCGAAGGACAGGGTTTCGGAGAGACCCAGTACTTC.

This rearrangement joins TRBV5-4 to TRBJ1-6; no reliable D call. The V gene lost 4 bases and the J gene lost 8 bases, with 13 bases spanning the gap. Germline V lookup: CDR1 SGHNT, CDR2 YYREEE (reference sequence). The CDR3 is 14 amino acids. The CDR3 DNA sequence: TGTGCCAGCAGCATCGCCTTCAGTGATTCACCCCTCCACTTT. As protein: CASSIAFSDSPLHF. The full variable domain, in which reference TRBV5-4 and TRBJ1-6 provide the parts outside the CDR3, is ETGVTQSPTHLIKTRGQQVTLRCSSQSGHNTVSWYQQALGQGPQFIFQYYREEENGRGNFPPRFSGLQFPNYSSELNVNALELDDSALYLCASSIAFSDSPLHFGNGTRLTVT.

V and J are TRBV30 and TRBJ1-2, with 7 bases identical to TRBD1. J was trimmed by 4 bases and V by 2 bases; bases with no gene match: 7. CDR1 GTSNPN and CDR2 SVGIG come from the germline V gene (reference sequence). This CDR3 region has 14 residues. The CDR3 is CAWSRQGTGYGYTF. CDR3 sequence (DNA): TGTGCCTGGAGTCGACAGGGAACGGGCTATGGCTACACCTTC. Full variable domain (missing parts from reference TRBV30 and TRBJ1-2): SQTIHQWPATLVQPVGSPLSLECTVEGTSNPNLYWYRQAAGRGLQLLFYSVGIGQISSEVPQNLSASRPQDRQFILSSKKLLLSDSGFYLCAWSRQGTGYGYTFGSGTRLTVV.

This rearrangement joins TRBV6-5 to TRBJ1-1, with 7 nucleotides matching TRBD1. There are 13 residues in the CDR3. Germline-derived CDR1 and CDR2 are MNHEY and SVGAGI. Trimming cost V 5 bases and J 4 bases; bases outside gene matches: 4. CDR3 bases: TGTGCCAGCAGTCAGAGACAGGGCACTGAAGCTTTCTTT. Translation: CASSQRQGTEAFF.

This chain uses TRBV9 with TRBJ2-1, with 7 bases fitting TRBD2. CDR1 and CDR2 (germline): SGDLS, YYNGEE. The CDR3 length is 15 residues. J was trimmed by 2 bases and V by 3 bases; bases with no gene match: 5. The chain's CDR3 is CASSGLAVPYNEQFF. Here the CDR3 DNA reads TGTGCCAGCAGCGGTCTAGCGGTACCCTACAATGAGCAGTTCTTC.

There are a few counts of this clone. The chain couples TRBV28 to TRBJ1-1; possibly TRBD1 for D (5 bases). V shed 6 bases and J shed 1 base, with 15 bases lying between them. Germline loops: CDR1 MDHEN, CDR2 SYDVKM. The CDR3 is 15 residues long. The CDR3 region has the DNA TGTGCCAGCAGAATGACTGGGGGACCGAACACTGAAGCTTTCTTT. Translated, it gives CASRMTGGPNTEAFF.

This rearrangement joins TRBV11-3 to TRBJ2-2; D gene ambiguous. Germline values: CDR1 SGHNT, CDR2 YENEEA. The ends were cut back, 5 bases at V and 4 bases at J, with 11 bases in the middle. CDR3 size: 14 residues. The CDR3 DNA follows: TGTGCCAGCAGCACCGGGCCCCCCACCGGGGAGCTGTTTTTT. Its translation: CASSTGPPTGELFF.

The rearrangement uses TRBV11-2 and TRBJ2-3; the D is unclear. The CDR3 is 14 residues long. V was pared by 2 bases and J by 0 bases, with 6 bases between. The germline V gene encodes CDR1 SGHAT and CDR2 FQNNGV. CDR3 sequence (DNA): TGTGCCAGCAGCTTAAGTTATAGCACAGATACGCAGTATTTT. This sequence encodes CASSLSYSTDTQYF.

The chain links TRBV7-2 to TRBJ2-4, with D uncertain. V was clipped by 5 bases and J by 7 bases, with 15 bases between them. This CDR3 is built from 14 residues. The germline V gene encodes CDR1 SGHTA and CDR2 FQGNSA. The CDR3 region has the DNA TGTGCCAGCAGCCCCGGAGCAGTGCCTAACATTCAGTACTTC. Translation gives CASSPGAVPNIQYF.

CDR3 in amino acids: CASSLQAGRSPLHF. DNA of the CDR3: TGTGCCAGCAGCCTTCAGGCCGGTCGGTCACCCCTCCACTTT. The rearrangement uses TRBV11-2 and TRBJ1-6; D is uncertain. The CDR3 is made up of 14 amino acids. The germline V gene encodes CDR1 SGHAT and CDR2 FQNNGV. V lost 5 bases to trimming and J lost 10 bases, with 15 bases between them. The full variable domain, its missing parts supplied by reference TRBV11-2 and TRBJ1-6, is EAGVAQSPRYKIIEKRQSVAFWCNPISGHATLYWYQQILGQGPKLLIQFQNNGVVDDSQLPKDRFSAERLKGVDSTLKIQPAKLEDSAVYLCASSLQAGRSPLHFGNGTRLTVT.

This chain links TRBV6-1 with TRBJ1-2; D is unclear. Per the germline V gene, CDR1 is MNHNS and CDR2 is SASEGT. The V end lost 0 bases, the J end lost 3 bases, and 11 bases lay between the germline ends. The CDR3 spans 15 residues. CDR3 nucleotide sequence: TGTGCCAGCAGTGAAGCGCCTACATCGGACTATGGCTACACCTTC. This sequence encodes CASSEAPTSDYGYTF.

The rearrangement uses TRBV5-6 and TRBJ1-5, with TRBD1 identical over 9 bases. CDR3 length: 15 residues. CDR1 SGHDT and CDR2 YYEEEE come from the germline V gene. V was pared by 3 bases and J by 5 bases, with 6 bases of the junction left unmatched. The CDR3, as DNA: TGTGCCAGCAGCTCCCGTGGGACAGGGTATCAGCCCCAGCATTTT. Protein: CASSSRGTGYQPQHF.

The CDR3 DNA reads TGTGCCAGCAGCTTAAGGTCGAGTACAGGGGGGACATCTCACAATGAGCAGTTCTTC. Translation: CASSLRSSTGGTSHNEQFF. The genes are TRBV11-2 and TRBJ2-1; 8 nucleotides line up with TRBD1. V shed 2 bases and J 5 bases; nucleotides not matched to a gene: 17. CDR1 is SGHAT, CDR2 FQNNGV, per germline. The CDR3 has 19 amino acids.